One and the same sample provided the 12 T cell receptor beta chains below, sequenced in a study of cytomegalovirus exposure and HLA in healthy donors. TCRdb keeps only in-frame clones here, not all; method: immunoSEQ multiplex PCR. The sample has about 64,000 clones; 90% to 95% are singletons. Sequenced material: PBMCs. The receptor set was obtained from a woman younger than 30 in good health and CMV-seropositive.

In this sample, this clone turned up once. The rearrangement joins TRBV5-5 to TRBJ2-1; 8 bases match TRBD1. The ends lost 0 bases at V and 3 bases at J; junction bases unmatched: 2. CDR1 is SGHKS, CDR2 YYEKEE, per germline (reference sequence). This CDR3 has 15 amino acids. The CDR3 loop reads CASSLGGQGYNEQFF. CDR3 coding DNA: TGTGCCAGCAGCTTGGGCGGACAGGGCTACAATGAGCAGTTCTTC.

The CDR3 here is CASSSGQYTNEKLFF. The CDR3 DNA follows: TGTGCCAGCAGCTCAGGACAGTATACTAATGAAAAACTGTTTTTT. V is TRBV13 and J is TRBJ1-4, with D tentatively TRBD1 (6 bases). CDR1 and CDR2 from the germline V gene are PRHDT and FYEKMQ (reference sequence). This CDR3 comprises 15 residues. V lost 4 bases and J 2 bases, leaving 11 bases between the germline ends.

V gene TRBV19 combines with J gene TRBJ1-2; 9 nucleotides line up with TRBD1. CDR1 and CDR2 from the germline V gene are LNHDA and SQIVND (reference sequence). The CDR3 covers 14 residues. V trimming: 4 bases; J trimming: 3 bases; junction bases outside the gene matches: 3. The CDR3 coding sequence is TGTGCCAGTAGTAACAGGGGGCTAGACTATGGCTACACCTTC. Translating it yields CASSNRGLDYGYTF.

J is TRBJ1-6 and V is TRBV2, with D maybe TRBD1 (6 bases). This CDR3 has 14 amino acids. V lost 6 bases, J lost 7 bases, and 13 bases lay in between. Germline CDR1 and CDR2: SNHLY and FYNNEI. This CDR3 reads CASRLDRSNSPLHF. The CDR3 DNA follows: TGTGCCAGCAGGCTGGACAGATCCAATTCACCCCTCCACTTT.

The chain carries TRBV4-1 and TRBJ1-1; D may be TRBD1 (5 bases). Per the germline V gene, CDR1 is MGHRA and CDR2 is YSYEKL. The V gene lost 1 base and the J gene lost 0 bases, with 9 bases spanning the gap. The CDR3 has 15 amino acids. DNA of the CDR3: TGCGCCAGCAGCCAAGCAGGGAGGTTGAACACTGAAGCTTTCTTT. As protein: CASSQAGRLNTEAFF.

CDR3 amino acids: CASSGWTVGEQFF. DNA of the CDR3: TGCGCCAGCAGCGGTTGGACAGTGGGGGAGCAGTTCTTC. The chain is built from TRBV5-1 and TRBJ2-1; TRBD1 is a possible D gene (6 bases). This CDR3 comprises 13 residues. V was pared by 4 bases and J by 10 bases, with 15 bases between. From germline, CDR1 is SGHRS and CDR2 YFSETQ.

For this clone: Other DNA sequences from this sample encode an identical CDR3 as well. The chain employs TRBV28 and TRBJ2-7; tentatively, D is TRBD1 (6 bases). The V gene lost 3 bases and the J gene lost 4 bases, with 7 bases spanning the gap. There are 12 residues in the CDR3. From germline, CDR1 is MDHEN and CDR2 SYDVKM. The CDR3 protein is CASSLGAYEQYF. The CDR3 nucleotides read TGTGCCAGCAGTTTGGGGGCGTACGAGCAGTACTTC.

The chain joins TRBV10-1 to TRBJ2-1; the match to TRBD2 covers 9 bases. Germline CDR1 WNHNN, CDR2 SYGVQD (reference sequence). V lost 6 bases to trimming and J lost 4 bases; unmatched junction nucleotides: 4. The CDR3 loop spans 14 amino acids. CDR3 DNA sequence: TGCGCCAGCAGCTGGACTAGCGAGTACAATGAGCAGTTCTTC. It codes for CASSWTSEYNEQFF.

In regard to this clone: At one end the junction does not follow the germline gene, possibly because of a read error. V is TRBV25-1 and J is TRBJ2-2; TRBD1 aligns across 8 bases. Germline lookup yields CDR1 MGHDK and CDR2 SYGVNS. This CDR3 has 15 residues. CDR3 sequence: CASSRTGLEHRGAVF. The CDR3 DNA follows: TGTGCCAGCAGCAGGACAGGGTTGGAACACCGGGGAGCTGTTTTT.

The rearrangement joins TRBV7-2 to TRBJ1-3; D may be TRBD1 (6 bases). Germline V CDR1 and CDR2: SGHTA, FQGNSA. The CDR3 sequence is 15 residues long. V lost 5 bases and J lost 4, with 15 bases in between. The CDR3 loop reads CASSITGSEGNTIYF. The CDR3 DNA reads as TGTGCCAGCAGCATTACAGGGTCGGAGGGAAACACCATATATTTT.

The chain has TRBV28 and TRBJ2-1; 9 nucleotides match TRBD1. There are 18 residues in the CDR3. CDR1 is MDHEN, CDR2 SYDVKM, per germline. Trimming took 3 bases from V and 7 from J; bases not matched to a gene: 16. In DNA, the CDR3 is TGTGCCAGCAGTTTCTCCCACTTACAGGGGGCGCTCGGTAATGAGCAGTTCTTC. Its protein product is CASSFSHLQGALGNEQFF.

V gene TRBV30 combines with J gene TRBJ2-1; 10 positions agree with TRBD2. Germline CDR1 reads GTSNPN; CDR2 reads SVGIG (reference sequence). V lost 6 bases and J lost 8; bases outside the gene matches: 13. This CDR3 comprises 15 residues. The CDR3 loop reads CACDPPAGGVHEQFF. In nucleotides, the CDR3 is TGTGCCTGTGACCCTCCAGCGGGAGGGGTGCATGAGCAGTTCTTC. The complete variable domain, with remaining parts taken from reference TRBV30 and TRBJ2-1, reads SQTIHQWPATLVQPVGSPLSLECTVEGTSNPNLYWYRQAAGRGLQLLFYSVGIGQISSEVPQNLSASRPQDRQFILSSKKLLLSDSGFYLCACDPPAGGVHEQFFGPGTRLTVL.